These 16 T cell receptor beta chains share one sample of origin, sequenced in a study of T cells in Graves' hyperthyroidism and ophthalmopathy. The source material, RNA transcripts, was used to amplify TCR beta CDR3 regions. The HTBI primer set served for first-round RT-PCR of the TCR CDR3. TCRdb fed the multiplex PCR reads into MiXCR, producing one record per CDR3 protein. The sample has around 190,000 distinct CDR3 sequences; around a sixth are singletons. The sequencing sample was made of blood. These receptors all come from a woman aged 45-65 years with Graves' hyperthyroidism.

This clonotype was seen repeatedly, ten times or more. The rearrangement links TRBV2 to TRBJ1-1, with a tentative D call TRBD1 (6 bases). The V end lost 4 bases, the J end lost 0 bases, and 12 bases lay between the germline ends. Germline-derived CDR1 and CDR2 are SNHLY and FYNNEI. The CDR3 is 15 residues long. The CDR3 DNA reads TGTGCCAGCAGTGCCCCGGACAGCTTGAACACTGAAGCTTTCTTT. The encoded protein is CASSAPDSLNTEAFF.

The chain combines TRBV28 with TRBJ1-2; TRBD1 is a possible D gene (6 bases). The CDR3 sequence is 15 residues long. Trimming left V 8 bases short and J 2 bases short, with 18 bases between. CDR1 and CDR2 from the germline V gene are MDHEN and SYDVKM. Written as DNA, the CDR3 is TGTGCCAGCGGCCTGCCCGACAGGCTAAACTATGGCTACACCTTC. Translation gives CASGLPDRLNYGYTF.

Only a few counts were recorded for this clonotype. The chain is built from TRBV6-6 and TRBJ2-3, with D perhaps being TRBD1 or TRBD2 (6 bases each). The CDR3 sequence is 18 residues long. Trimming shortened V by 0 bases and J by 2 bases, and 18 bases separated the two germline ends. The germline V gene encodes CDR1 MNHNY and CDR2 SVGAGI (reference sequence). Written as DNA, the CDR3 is TGTGCCAGCAGTTACTCGAGGGGGGAGTGGGAAGCCACAGATACGCAGTATTTT. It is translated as CASSYSRGEWEATDTQYF.

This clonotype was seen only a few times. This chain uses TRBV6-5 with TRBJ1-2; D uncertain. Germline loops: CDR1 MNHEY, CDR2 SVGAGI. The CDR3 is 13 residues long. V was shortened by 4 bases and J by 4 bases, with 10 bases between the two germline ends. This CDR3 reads CASSSGTIYGYTF. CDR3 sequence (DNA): TGTGCCAGCAGTTCTGGAACTATCTATGGCTACACCTTC.

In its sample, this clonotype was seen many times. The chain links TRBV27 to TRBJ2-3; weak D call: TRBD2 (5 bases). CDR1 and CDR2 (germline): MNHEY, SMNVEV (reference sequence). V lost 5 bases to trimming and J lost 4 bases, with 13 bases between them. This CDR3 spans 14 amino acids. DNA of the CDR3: TGTGCCAGCAGTCCCTGGACTCCTCCAGATACGCAGTATTTT. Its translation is CASSPWTPPDTQYF.

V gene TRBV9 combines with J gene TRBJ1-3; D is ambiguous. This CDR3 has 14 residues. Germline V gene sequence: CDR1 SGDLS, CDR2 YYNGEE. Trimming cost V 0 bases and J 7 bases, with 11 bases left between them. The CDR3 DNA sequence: TGTGCCAGCAGCGTAGGAAGTACACTCAACACCATATATTTT. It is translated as CASSVGSTLNTIYF.

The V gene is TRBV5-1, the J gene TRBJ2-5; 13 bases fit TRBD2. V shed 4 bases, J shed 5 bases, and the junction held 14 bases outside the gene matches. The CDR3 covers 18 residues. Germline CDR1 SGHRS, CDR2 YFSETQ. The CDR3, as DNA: TGCGCCAGCAGCCCTACTAGCGGGAGGGCCGCGGGAAGGGAGACCCAGTACTTC. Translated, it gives CASSPTSGRAAGRETQYF.

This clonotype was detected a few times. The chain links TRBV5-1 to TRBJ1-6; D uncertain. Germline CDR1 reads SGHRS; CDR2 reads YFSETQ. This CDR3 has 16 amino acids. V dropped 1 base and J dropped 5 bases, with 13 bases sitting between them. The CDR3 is CASSLTFLGNNSPLHF. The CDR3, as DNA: TGCGCCAGCAGCTTGACTTTTCTGGGGAATAATTCACCCCTCCACTTT.

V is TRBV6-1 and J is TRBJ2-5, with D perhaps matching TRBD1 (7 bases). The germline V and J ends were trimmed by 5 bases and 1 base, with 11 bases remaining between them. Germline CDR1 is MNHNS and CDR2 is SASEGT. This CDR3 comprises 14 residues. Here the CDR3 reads CASSQGGAQETQYF. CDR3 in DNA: TGTGCCAGCAGTCAGGGGGGTGCCCAAGAGACCCAGTACTTC.

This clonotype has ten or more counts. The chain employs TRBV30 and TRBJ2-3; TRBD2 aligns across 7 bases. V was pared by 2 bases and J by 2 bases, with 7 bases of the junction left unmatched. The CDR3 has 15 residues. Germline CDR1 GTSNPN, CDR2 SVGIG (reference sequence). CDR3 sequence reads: CAWSTWGGYTDTQYF. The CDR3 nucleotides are TGTGCCTGGAGTACTTGGGGAGGGTACACAGATACGCAGTATTTT.

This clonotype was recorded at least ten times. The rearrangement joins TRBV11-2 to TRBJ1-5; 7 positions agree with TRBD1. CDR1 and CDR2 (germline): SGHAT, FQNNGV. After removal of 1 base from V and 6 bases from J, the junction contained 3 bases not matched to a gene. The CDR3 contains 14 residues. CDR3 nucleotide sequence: TGTGCCAGCAGCTTAGGGACAGGCGGTCAGCCCCAGCATTTT. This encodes CASSLGTGGQPQHF.

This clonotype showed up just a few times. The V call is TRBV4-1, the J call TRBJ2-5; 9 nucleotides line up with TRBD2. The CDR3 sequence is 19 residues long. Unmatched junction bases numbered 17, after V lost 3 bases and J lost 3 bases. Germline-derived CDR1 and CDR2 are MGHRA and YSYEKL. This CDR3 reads CASSQQTLAGFEGEETQYF. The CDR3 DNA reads TGCGCCAGCAGCCAGCAAACGCTAGCGGGATTCGAGGGAGAAGAGACCCAGTACTTC.

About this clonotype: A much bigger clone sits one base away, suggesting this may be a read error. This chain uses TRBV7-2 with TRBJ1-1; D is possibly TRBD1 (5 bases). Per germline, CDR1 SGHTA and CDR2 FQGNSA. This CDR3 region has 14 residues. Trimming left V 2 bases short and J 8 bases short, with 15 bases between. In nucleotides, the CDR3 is TGTGCCAGCAGCTTATCACAGGTTCAACTCGAAGCTTTCTTT. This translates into CASSLSQVQLEAFF.

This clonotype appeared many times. For the CDR3, the DNA is TGTGCCAGCAGCCGAAAATACGAGCAGTACTTC. It translates to CASSRKYEQYF. The gene calls are TRBV7-9 and TRBJ2-7; D uncertain. Germline CDR1 is SEHNR and CDR2 is FQNEAQ (reference sequence). This CDR3 has 11 residues. Trimming took 5 bases from V and 4 from J, leaving 6 bases between them. Full variable domain (outside the CDR3, taken from reference TRBV7-9 and TRBJ2-7): DTGVSQNPRHKITKRGQNVTFRCDPISEHNRLYWYRQTLGQGPEFLTYFQNEAQLEKSRLLSDRFSAERPKGSFSTLEIQRTEQGDSAMYLCASSRKYEQYFGPGTRLTVT.

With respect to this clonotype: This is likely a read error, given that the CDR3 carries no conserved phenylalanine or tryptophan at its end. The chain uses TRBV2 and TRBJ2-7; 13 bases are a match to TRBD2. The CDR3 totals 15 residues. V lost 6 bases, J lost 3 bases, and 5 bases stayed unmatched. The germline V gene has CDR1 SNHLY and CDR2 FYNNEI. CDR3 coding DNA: TGTGCCAGCAGCGTTACTAGCGGGAGGGTCTACGAGCAGTACCTC. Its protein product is CASSVTSGRVYEQYL.

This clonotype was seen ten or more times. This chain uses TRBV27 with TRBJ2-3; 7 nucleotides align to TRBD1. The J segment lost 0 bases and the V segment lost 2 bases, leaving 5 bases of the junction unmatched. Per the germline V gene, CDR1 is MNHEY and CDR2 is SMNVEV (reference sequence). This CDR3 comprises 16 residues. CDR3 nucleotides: TGTGCCAGCAGTTTAGTAGGGACAGATAGCACAGATACGCAGTATTTT. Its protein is CASSLVGTDSTDTQYF.